Following are 8 T cell receptor beta chains from one sample sequenced in a study of a mutant IDH1 vaccine in newly diagnosed glioma. Their recognized antigens are unknown. Sample time point: week 23, last vaccination. Vaccination comprised doses that each held 300 ug of mutant IDH1 20-mer peptide, plus topical imiquimod. Assay: immunoSEQ multiplex PCR; the TCRdb copy retains only in-frame clones and omits some. The sample has approximately 67,000 clones, over 75% seen once. Sequences were derived from PBMCs, sampled from a glioma patient whose treatment included an IDH1 peptide vaccine. Receptors were obtained from a man aged 18-30 years with glioma.

This chain connects TRBV30 to TRBJ2-1; D possibly corresponds to TRBD2 (5 bases). This CDR3 spans 13 amino acids. The V gene lost 0 bases and the J gene lost 7 bases, with 10 bases spanning the gap. Germline CDR1 and CDR2: GTSNPN and SVGIG (reference sequence). CDR3: CAWSVISGNEQFF. As DNA, the CDR3 is TGTGCCTGGAGTGTAATATCGGGGAATGAGCAGTTCTTC.

This sequence joins TRBV29-1 and TRBJ2-7; D not resolved. The germline V gene encodes CDR1 SQVTM and CDR2 ANQGSEA. This CDR3 is 15 amino acids long. V gave up 6 bases and J gave up 0 bases, with 18 bases separating them. The CDR3 bases are TGCAGCGTCCACCTCGTTGGGAAGCCCTCCTACGAGCAGTACTTC. Its translation is CSVHLVGKPSYEQYF.

This chain joins TRBV6-1 and TRBJ1-5; no clear D. The CDR3 loop spans 14 amino acids. CDR1 MNHNS and CDR2 SASEGT come from the germline V gene. V was clipped by 8 bases and J by 0 bases, with 11 bases between them. In DNA, the CDR3 is TGTGCCAGCGTGTGGCAGATTAGCAATCAGCCCCAGCATTTT. It codes for CASVWQISNQPQHF.

The chain links TRBV15 to TRBJ2-7; D assignment may be TRBD1 or TRBD2 (5 bases each). CDR3 length: 13 residues. Germline V CDR1 and CDR2: LNHNV, YYDKDF (reference sequence). The V and J ends lost 8 bases and 2 bases respectively, with 13 bases between them. CDR3 in amino acids: CATGETAAYEQYF. DNA for the CDR3: TGTGCCACCGGGGAGACAGCCGCCTACGAGCAGTACTTC.

The genes are TRBV5-6 and TRBJ1-3, with D hard to call. The CDR3 is made up of 15 amino acids. CDR1 is SGHDT and CDR2 is YYEEEE in the germline V gene. With 1 base removed from V and 2 bases from J, the gap between germline ends came to 10 bases. Here the CDR3 DNA reads TGTGCCAGCAGCTTGTTTGGAGGAGCTGGAAACACCATATATTTT. Translated, it gives CASSLFGGAGNTIYF.

This chain links TRBV18 with TRBJ1-1, with 8 bases that match TRBD1. CDR1 is KGHSH and CDR2 is LQKENI in the germline V gene. After removal of 4 bases from V and 0 bases from J, the junction contained 7 bases not matched to a gene. The CDR3 covers 16 residues. CDR3 nucleotides: TGTGCCAGCTCACGTGGACAGGGATCTTTGAACACTGAAGCTTTCTTT. It is translated as CASSRGQGSLNTEAFF.

V is TRBV27 and J is TRBJ1-1, with D perhaps TRBD1 (6 bases). Germline V gene lookup returns CDR1 MNHEY and CDR2 SMNVEV (reference sequence). The CDR3 spans 11 residues. Trimming removed 10 bases from V and 3 bases from J, with 9 bases in between. The CDR3 loop reads CATNRDTEAFF. CDR3 sequence (DNA): TGTGCCACAAACAGGGACACTGAAGCTTTCTTT.

The rearrangement uses TRBV11-3 and TRBJ1-1, with 10 bases aligning to TRBD1. CDR3 length: 13 amino acids. Germline V lookup: CDR1 SGHNT, CDR2 YENEEA. Germline trimming cut 9 bases from V and 3 bases from J; bases unmatched to any gene: 4. The CDR3 sequence is CASGTGAYTEAFF. For the CDR3, the DNA is TGTGCCAGTGGGACAGGGGCCTACACTGAAGCTTTCTTT.